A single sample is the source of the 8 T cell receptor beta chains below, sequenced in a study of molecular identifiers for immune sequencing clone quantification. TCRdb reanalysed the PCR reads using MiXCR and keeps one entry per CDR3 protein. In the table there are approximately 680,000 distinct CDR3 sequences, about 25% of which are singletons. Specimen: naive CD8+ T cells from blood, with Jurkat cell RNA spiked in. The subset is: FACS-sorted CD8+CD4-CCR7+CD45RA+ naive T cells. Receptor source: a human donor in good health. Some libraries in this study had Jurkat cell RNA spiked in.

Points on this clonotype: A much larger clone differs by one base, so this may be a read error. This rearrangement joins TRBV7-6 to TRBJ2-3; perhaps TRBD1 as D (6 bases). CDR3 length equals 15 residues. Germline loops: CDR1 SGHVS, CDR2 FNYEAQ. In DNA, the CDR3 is TGTGCCAGCAGCGAATCGCGGACAGCCACAGCTACGCAGTATTTT. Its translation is CASSESRTATATQYF.

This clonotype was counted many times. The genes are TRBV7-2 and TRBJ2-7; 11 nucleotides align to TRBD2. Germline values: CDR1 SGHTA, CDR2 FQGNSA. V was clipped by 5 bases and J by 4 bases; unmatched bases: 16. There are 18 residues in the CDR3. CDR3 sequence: CASSQKWVLAGGEYEQYF. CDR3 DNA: TGTGCCAGCAGCCAAAAATGGGTTCTAGCGGGAGGAGAGTACGAGCAGTACTTC.

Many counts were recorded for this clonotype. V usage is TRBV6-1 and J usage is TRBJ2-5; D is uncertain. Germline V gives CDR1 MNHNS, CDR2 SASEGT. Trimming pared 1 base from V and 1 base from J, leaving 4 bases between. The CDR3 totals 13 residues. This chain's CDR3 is CASSEGFQETQYF. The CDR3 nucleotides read TGTGCCAGCAGTGAAGGTTTCCAAGAGACCCAGTACTTC.

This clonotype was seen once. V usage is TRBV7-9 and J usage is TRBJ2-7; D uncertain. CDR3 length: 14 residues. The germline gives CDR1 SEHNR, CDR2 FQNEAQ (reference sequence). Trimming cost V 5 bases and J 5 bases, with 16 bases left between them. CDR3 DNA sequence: TGTGCCAGCAGCGCGTCGGTGGGTTTGAACGAGCAGTACTTC. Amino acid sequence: CASSASVGLNEQYF.

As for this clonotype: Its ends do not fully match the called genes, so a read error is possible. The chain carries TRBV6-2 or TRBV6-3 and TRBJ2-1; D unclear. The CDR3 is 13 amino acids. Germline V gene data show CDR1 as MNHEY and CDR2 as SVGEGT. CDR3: CASSPGRINAQFF. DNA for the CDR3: TGTGCCAGCAGTCCCGGTCGTATCAATGCGCAGTTCTTC.

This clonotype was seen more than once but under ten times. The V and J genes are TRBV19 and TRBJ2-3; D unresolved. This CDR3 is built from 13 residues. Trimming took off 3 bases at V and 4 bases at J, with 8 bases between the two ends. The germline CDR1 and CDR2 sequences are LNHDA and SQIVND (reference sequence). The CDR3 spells CASSIITSDTQYF. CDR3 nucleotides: TGTGCCAGTAGTATTATTACGTCAGATACGCAGTATTTT.

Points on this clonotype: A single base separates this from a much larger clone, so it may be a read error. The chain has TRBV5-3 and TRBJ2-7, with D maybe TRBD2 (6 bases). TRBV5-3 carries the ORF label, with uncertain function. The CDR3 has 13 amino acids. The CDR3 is CASSRLGGDEQYF. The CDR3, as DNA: TGCGCCAGCAGCCGCCTCGGCGGGGACGAGCAGTACTTC.

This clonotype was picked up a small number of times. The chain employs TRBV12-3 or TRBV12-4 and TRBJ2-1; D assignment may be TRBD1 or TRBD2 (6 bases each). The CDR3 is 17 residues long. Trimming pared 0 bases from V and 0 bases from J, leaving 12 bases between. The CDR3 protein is CASSLAPGGGSYNEQFF. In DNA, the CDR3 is TGTGCCAGCAGTTTAGCGCCCGGAGGGGGCTCCTACAATGAGCAGTTCTTC.